The rows below give T cell receptor beta chains drawn from one sample of a study of metastatic and nonmetastatic thyroid tumors. MiXCR reprocessed the PCR reads for TCRdb. The repertoire holds some 39,000 clones, with about 15% as singletons. Input material: blood. Receptors originate from a female donor with papillary thyroid cancer or a benign thyroid nodule (not recorded which). Some clones in this sample may be carry-over from other donors' samples. CDR3s include the opening cysteine and the closing phenylalanine or tryptophan. D genes are given only for firm matches. A row's size may be missing; if present it is once, few, many or a size class.

v_gene: TRBV28
j_gene: TRBJ2-7
abundance: few
d_gene: -
CDR3aa: CASNRLGATTGREQYF
CDR3nt: TGTGCCAGCAACAGGCTGGGTGCGACTACCGGACGCGAGCAGTACTTC

v_gene: TRBV9
j_gene: TRBJ2-2
abundance: many
d_gene: -
CDR3aa: CASSVGVGELFF
CDR3nt: TGTGCCAGCAGCGTTGGCGTCGGGGAGCTGTTTTTT

v_gene: TRBV7-2
j_gene: TRBJ2-5
abundance: many
d_gene: -
CDR3aa: CASSPGQLVVETQYF
CDR3nt: TGTGCCAGCAGCCCCGGGCAATTGGTTGTTGAGACCCAGTACTTC

v_gene: TRBV11-1
j_gene: TRBJ1-1
abundance: -
d_gene: -
CDR3aa: CASSRFWGELNWVNTEAFF
CDR3nt: TGTGCCAGCAGCCGGTTCTGGGGGGAACTAAACTGGGTGAACACTGAAGCTTTCTTT

v_gene: TRBV19
j_gene: TRBJ2-2
abundance: many
d_gene: -
CDR3aa: CASRGSGEATGELFF
CDR3nt: TGTGCCAGTAGGGGGTCAGGGGAGGCCACCGGGGAGCTGTTTTTT

v_gene: TRBV12-3/TRBV12-4
j_gene: TRBJ1-1
abundance: few
d_gene: -
CDR3aa: CASMYGEVRTDFF
CDR3nt: TGTGCCAGCATGTACGGGGAGGTCAGAACGGACTTCTTT

v_gene: TRBV27
j_gene: TRBJ2-7
abundance: -
d_gene: TRBD1
CDR3aa: CASSLRARGTANYEQYF
CDR3nt: TGTGCCAGCAGTTTAAGGGCGAGGGGGACAGCGAATTACGAGCAGTACTTC

v_gene: TRBV28
j_gene: TRBJ1-2
abundance: -
d_gene: TRBD1
CDR3aa: CASSLSGTALYTF
CDR3nt: TGTGCCAGTAGTTTATCCGGGACAGCCCTATACACCTTT

v_gene: TRBV7-2
j_gene: TRBJ1-2
abundance: -
d_gene: -
CDR3aa: CASSLASGAGGDSF
CDR3nt: TGTGCCAGCAGCTTAGCCTCAGGGGCTGGCGGCGACTCCTTC

v_gene: TRBV5-1
j_gene: TRBJ2-7
abundance: few
d_gene: TRBD1
CDR3aa: CASSLGGRQGVYEQYF
CDR3nt: TGCGCCAGCAGCTTGGGGGGTCGACAGGGGGTTTACGAGCAGTACTTC

v_gene: TRBV30
j_gene: TRBJ1-1
abundance: many
d_gene: -
CDR3aa: CAWNRQWAEAFF
CDR3nt: TGTGCCTGGAACAGACAGTGGGCTGAAGCTTTCTTT